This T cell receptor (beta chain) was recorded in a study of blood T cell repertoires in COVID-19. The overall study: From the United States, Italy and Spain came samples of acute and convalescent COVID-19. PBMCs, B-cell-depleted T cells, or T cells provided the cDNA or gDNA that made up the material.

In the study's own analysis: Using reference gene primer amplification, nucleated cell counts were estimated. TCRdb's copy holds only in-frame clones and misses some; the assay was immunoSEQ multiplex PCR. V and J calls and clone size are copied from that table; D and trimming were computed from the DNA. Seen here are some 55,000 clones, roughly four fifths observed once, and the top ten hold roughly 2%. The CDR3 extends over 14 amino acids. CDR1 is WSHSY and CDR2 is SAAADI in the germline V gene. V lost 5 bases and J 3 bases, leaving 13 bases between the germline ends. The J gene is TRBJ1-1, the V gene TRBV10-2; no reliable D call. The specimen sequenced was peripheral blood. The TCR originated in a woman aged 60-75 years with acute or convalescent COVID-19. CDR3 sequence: CASSWRSGDTEAFF. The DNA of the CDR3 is TGCGCCAGCAGTTGGAGATCCGGGGACACTGAAGCTTTCTTT.